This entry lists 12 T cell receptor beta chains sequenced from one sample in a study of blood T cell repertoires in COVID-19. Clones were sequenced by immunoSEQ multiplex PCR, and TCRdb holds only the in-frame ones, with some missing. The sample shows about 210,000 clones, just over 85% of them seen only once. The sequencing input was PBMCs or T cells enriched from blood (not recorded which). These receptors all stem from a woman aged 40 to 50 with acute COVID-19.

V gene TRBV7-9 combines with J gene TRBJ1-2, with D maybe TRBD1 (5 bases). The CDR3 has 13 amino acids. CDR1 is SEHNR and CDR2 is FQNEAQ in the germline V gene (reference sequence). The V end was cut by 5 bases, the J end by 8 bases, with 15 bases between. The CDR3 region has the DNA TGTGCCAGCAGCCTGGTGGTTACAGGCGGCTACACCTTC. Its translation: CASSLVVTGGYTF.

DNA for the CDR3: TGTGCCAGTAGTCCCTCGGTGGGGGCTAGTGGCAATGAGCAGTTCTTC. Translation gives CASSPSVGASGNEQFF. The gene calls are TRBV19 and TRBJ2-1; possible D gene TRBD1, 6 bases. The V end was cut by 5 bases, the J end by 6 bases, with 20 bases between. The germline gives CDR1 LNHDA, CDR2 SQIVND (reference sequence). The CDR3 covers 16 residues.

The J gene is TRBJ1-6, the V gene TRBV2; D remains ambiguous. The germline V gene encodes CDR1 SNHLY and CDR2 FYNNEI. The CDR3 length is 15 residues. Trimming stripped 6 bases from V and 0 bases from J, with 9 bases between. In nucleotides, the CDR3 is TGTGCCAGCAGGGCATTTTCCTCCTATAATTCACCCCTCCACTTT. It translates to CASRAFSSYNSPLHF.

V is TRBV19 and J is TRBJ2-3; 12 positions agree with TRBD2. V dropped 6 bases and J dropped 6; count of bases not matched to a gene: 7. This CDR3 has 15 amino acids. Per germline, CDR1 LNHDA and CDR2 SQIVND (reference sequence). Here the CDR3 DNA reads TGTGCCAGTAGCCGAACTAGCGGGAGGTCTGATACGCAGTATTTT. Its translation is CASSRTSGRSDTQYF.

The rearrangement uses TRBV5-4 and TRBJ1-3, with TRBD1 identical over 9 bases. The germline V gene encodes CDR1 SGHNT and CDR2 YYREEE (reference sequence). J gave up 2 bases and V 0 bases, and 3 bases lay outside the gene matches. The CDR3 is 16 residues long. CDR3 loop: CASSLAGTGTGNTIYF. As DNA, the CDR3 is TGTGCCAGCAGCTTGGCCGGGACAGGGACTGGAAACACCATATATTTT.

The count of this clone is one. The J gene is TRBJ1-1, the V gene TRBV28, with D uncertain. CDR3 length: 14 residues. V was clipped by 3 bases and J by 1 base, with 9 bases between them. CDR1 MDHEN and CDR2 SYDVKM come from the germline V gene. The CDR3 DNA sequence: TGTGCCAGCAGTTTCCACAGAAAGAACACTGAAGCTTTCTTT. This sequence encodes CASSFHRKNTEAFF.

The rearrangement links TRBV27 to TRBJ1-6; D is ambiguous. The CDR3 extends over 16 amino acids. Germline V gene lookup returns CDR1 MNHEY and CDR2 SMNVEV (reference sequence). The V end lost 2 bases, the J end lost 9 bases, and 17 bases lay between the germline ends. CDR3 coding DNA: TGTGCCAGCAGTTTAGTCCGGAGGTCTTTTGGTTCACCCCTCCACTTT. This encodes CASSLVRRSFGSPLHF.

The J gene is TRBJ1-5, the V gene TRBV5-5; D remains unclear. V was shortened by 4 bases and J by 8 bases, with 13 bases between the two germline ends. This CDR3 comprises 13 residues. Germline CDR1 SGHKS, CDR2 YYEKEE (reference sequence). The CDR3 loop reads CASSPLGGEPQHF. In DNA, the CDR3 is TGTGCCAGCAGCCCGCTGGGCGGGGAGCCCCAGCATTTT. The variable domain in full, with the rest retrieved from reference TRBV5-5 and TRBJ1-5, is DAGVTQSPTHLIKTRGQQVTLRCSPISGHKSVSWYQQVLGQGPQFIFQYYEKEERGRGNFPDRFSARQFPNYSSELNVNALLLGDSALYLCASSPLGGEPQHFGDGTRLSIL.

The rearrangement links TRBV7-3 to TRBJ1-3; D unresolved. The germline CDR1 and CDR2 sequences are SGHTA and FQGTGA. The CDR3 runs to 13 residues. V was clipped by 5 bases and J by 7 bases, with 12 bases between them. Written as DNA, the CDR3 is TGTGCCAGCAGCCTAGCTCCCGGGAACACCATATATTTT. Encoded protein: CASSLAPGNTIYF.

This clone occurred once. The CDR3, as DNA: TGTGCCAGCAGCTCTGGACTGAAAAATTCACCCCTCCACTTT. Protein sequence: CASSSGLKNSPLHF. The chain uses TRBV7-2 and TRBJ1-6; D gene unclear. Germline V gene sequence: CDR1 SGHTA, CDR2 FQGNSA. V lost 4 bases, J lost 7 bases, and 11 bases lay in between. There are 14 residues in the CDR3. Full variable domain (rest looked up from reference TRBV7-2 and TRBJ1-6): GAGVSQSPSNKVTEKGKDVELRCDPISGHTALYWYRQSLGQGLEFLIYFQGNSAPDKSGLPSDRFSAERTGGSVSTLTIQRTQQEDSAVYLCASSSGLKNSPLHFGNGTRLTVT.

CDR3 amino acids: CASSQGRAFTEAFF. The DNA for the CDR3 is TGCGCCAGCAGCCAAGGCAGGGCTTTCACTGAAGCTTTCTTT. The chain couples TRBV4-3 to TRBJ1-1, with D perhaps TRBD1 (5 bases). Germline lookup yields CDR1 LGHNA and CDR2 YSLEER. This CDR3 spans 14 amino acids. Trimming left V 1 base short and J 4 bases short, with 10 bases between.

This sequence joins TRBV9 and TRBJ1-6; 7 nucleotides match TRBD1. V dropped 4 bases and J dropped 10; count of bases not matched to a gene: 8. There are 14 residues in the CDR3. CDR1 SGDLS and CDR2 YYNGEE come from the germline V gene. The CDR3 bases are TGTGCCAGCAGCTCCGAAGGGGGCAAATCACCCCTCCACTTT. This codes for CASSSEGGKSPLHF.